This TCR beta chain was sequenced in a study of shared clonotypes between healthy human individuals. HIV-negative, healthy adults without recent acute infections or vaccinations were the donors. On this clone: Its antigen is not identified. This CDR3 is also generated by other DNA sequences in the sample.

Regarding the study as a whole: Naive subsets usually exceeded memory subsets in estimated richness. The sharing of about 5% of naive CD4 clonotypes was seen across several donors.

V lost 3 bases and J lost 1, with 6 bases in between. Per the germline V gene, CDR1 is SEHNR and CDR2 is FQNEAQ (reference sequence). This CDR3 region has 13 residues. Several immunoSEQ plates received, in even portions, the genomic DNA of each subset. The protocol was immunoSEQ multiplex PCR, while the TCRdb copy is restricted to in-frame clones and leaves out a portion. The table includes some 2,100,000 clones, around 95% detected once. The receptor was derived from a man younger than 30 in good health. The sequenced sample was naive CD4+ T cells sorted from blood. Subset given: CD45RA+ positively selected. The chain is built from TRBV7-9 and TRBJ1-1; D remains ambiguous. The CDR3 DNA follows: TGTGCCAGCAGCTTCGGCCCGAACACTGAAGCTTTCTTT. Protein: CASSFGPNTEAFF.